The 26 T cell receptor beta chains below come from one sample, sequenced in a study of blood T cell repertoires in COVID-19. The data were produced by immunoSEQ multiplex PCR, yet TCRdb's version contains in-frame clones alone and is incomplete. The table shows about 290,000 clones, with approximately 80% occurring only once. Sequenced sample: peripheral blood. These receptors all stem from a woman aged 45 to 65 with active or convalescent COVID-19.

The V gene is TRBV28, the J gene TRBJ2-1; TRBD2 aligns across 7 bases. V was pared by 6 bases and J by 3 bases, with 5 bases of the junction left unmatched. From germline, CDR1 is MDHEN and CDR2 SYDVKM. CDR3 size: 14 residues. The CDR3 region has the DNA TGTGCCAGCAGGGCTAGCGGAGGCTACAATGAGCAGTTCTTC. It encodes CASRASGGYNEQFF.

The V call is TRBV5-1, the J call TRBJ2-1; D gene uncertain. The CDR3 loop spans 13 amino acids. Germline V lookup: CDR1 SGHRS, CDR2 YFSETQ. V was trimmed by 3 bases and J by 3 bases, leaving 7 bases between them. The CDR3 DNA is TGCGCCAGCAGCTCAATACTCTACAATGAGCAGTTCTTC. Amino acids: CASSSILYNEQFF.

V and J are TRBV29-1 and TRBJ1-2; possibly TRBD1 for D (5 bases). The CDR3 contains 13 residues. The germline V and J ends were trimmed by 7 bases and 6 bases, with 18 bases remaining between them. In germline, CDR1 is SQVTM, CDR2 ANQGSEA. The CDR3 here is CSGTRDRSHGYTF. CDR3 nucleotide sequence: TGCAGCGGGACCCGAGACAGAAGTCATGGCTACACCTTC. The full variable domain, rest sourced from reference TRBV29-1 and TRBJ1-2, is SAVISQKPSRDICQRGTSLTIQCQVDSQVTMMFWYRQQPGQSLTLIATANQGSEATYESGFVIDKFPISRPNLTFSTLTVSNMSPEDSSIYLCSGTRDRSHGYTFGSGTRLTVV.

This clone has more than one count but fewer than ten. This rearrangement joins TRBV29-1 to TRBJ1-2, with a possible D match to TRBD1 (5 bases). Trimming removed 6 bases at V and 8 bases at J, with 19 bases between. There are 13 residues in the CDR3. Germline CDR1 is SQVTM and CDR2 is ANQGSEA. The CDR3: CSVTLREGGGYTF. The CDR3 DNA follows: TGCAGCGTCACGCTCAGGGAGGGAGGCGGCTACACCTTC.

The V gene is TRBV20-1, the J gene TRBJ1-1; D perhaps matches TRBD1 (5 bases). Germline-derived CDR1 and CDR2 are DFQATT and SNEGSKA (reference sequence). This CDR3 has 12 residues. V was trimmed by 3 bases and J by 5 bases, leaving 10 bases between them. In DNA form, the CDR3 reads TGCAGTGCTAGTAGGGGTTGGACTGAAGCTTTCTTT. Translation: CSASRGWTEAFF.

The rearrangement links TRBV28 to TRBJ1-3; D unresolved. The V gene's germline CDR1 is MDHEN and CDR2 SYDVKM. This CDR3 has 14 residues. V lost 6 bases to trimming and J lost 2 bases, with 11 bases between them. The DNA for the CDR3 is TGTGCCAGCAGCCCCGGAGGGACTGGAAACACCATATATTTT. Its translation: CASSPGGTGNTIYF.

This rearrangement joins TRBV6-2 or TRBV6-3 to TRBJ2-1, with a tentative D call TRBD1 (6 bases). This CDR3 comprises 14 residues. Germline lookup yields CDR1 MNHEY and CDR2 SVGEGT. Trimming took 6 bases from V and 3 from J, leaving 12 bases between them. In nucleotides, the CDR3 is TGTGCCAGCAGCCCACAGGGTATCTACAATGAGCAGTTCTTC. Its translation is CASSPQGIYNEQFF.

This chain links TRBV27 with TRBJ1-4; D is perhaps TRBD1 (6 bases). The CDR3 has 15 residues. Germline CDR1 reads MNHEY; CDR2 reads SMNVEV (reference sequence). Trimming pared 5 bases from V and 3 bases from J, leaving 13 bases between. CDR3 amino acids: CASSIRGSANEKLFF. The CDR3 DNA is TGTGCCAGCAGTATAAGGGGGTCAGCTAATGAAAAACTGTTTTTT.

This clone has only a few counts. The sample has other DNA sequences that encode this CDR3 too. This chain connects TRBV28 to TRBJ1-4; a possible D gene is TRBD1 (5 bases). With 2 bases removed from V and 0 bases from J, the gap between germline ends came to 7 bases. The CDR3 loop spans 15 amino acids. Germline V gene lookup returns CDR1 MDHEN and CDR2 SYDVKM. The CDR3 nucleotides are TGTGCCAGCAGTTTAGGGGGGACAACTAATGAAAAACTGTTTTTT. Translated, it gives CASSLGGTTNEKLFF. Full variable domain (missing parts from reference TRBV28 and TRBJ1-4): DVKVTQSSRYLVKRTGEKVFLECVQDMDHENMFWYRQDPGLGLRLIYFSYDVKMKEKGDIPEGYSVSREKKERFSLILESASTNQTSMYLCASSLGGTTNEKLFFGSGTQLSVL.

The chain has TRBV6-5 and TRBJ2-2; a weak D match, TRBD2 (5 bases). The CDR3 length is 15 residues. The V end was cut by 6 bases, the J end by 6 bases, with 17 bases between. Germline lookup yields CDR1 MNHEY and CDR2 SVGAGI. CDR3 loop: CASSPIGGVPGELFF. The CDR3 bases are TGTGCCAGCAGCCCCATCGGAGGAGTGCCCGGGGAGCTGTTTTTT.

V and J are TRBV18 and TRBJ2-5; D is perhaps TRBD2 (7 bases). The CDR3 is made up of 15 amino acids. V lost 0 bases and J 4 bases, leaving 12 bases between the germline ends. Germline CDR1 is KGHSH and CDR2 is LQKENI. CDR3 loop: CASSPPPGGRETQYF. CDR3 bases: TGTGCCAGCTCACCACCGCCCGGGGGGCGAGAGACCCAGTACTTC.

V and J are TRBV5-1 and TRBJ1-1; weak D call: TRBD1 (6 bases). Trimming shortened V by 0 bases and J by 1 base, and 7 bases separated the two germline ends. The germline V gene encodes CDR1 SGHRS and CDR2 YFSETQ. The CDR3 is 14 amino acids. CDR3 sequence reads: CASSLGQANTEAFF. CDR3 in DNA: TGCGCCAGCAGCTTGGGACAGGCGAACACTGAAGCTTTCTTT. Full variable domain (outside the CDR3, taken from reference TRBV5-1 and TRBJ1-1): KAGVTQTPRYLIKTRGQQVTLSCSPISGHRSVSWYQQTPGQGLQFLFEYFSETQRNKGNFPGRFSGRQFSNSRSEMNVSTLELGDSALYLCASSLGQANTEAFFGQGTRLTVV.

This chain uses TRBV28 with TRBJ1-1; 7 positions match TRBD1. V shed 4 bases and J 1 base; nucleotides not matched to a gene: 6. CDR1 MDHEN and CDR2 SYDVKM come from the germline V gene. The CDR3 extends over 15 amino acids. The CDR3 loop is CASSSKQGRNTEAFF. CDR3 nucleotides: TGTGCCAGCAGTTCCAAACAGGGGAGGAACACTGAAGCTTTCTTT.

The chain couples TRBV5-4 to TRBJ1-6, with D tentatively TRBD1 (6 bases). The CDR3 has 15 amino acids. The germline CDR1 and CDR2 sequences are SGHNT and YYREEE (reference sequence). Trimming pared 4 bases from V and 9 bases from J, leaving 17 bases between. CDR3 region: CASSPRQEWGSPLHF. The CDR3, as DNA: TGTGCCAGCAGCCCTAGACAGGAATGGGGTTCACCCCTCCACTTT.

The CDR3 nucleotides read TGTGCCAGCAGCTGGGGACAGGGGGCATACGAGCAGTACTTC. Encoded protein: CASSWGQGAYEQYF. This rearrangement joins TRBV5-6 to TRBJ2-7, with 12 bases matching TRBD1. The CDR3 consists of 14 residues. Germline V gene data show CDR1 as SGHDT and CDR2 as YYEEEE. Trimming took 3 bases from V and 4 from J; bases not matched to a gene: 2.

This clone appeared a single time. The chain combines TRBV5-1 with TRBJ2-2; tentative D call: TRBD2 (6 bases). Germline values: CDR1 SGHRS, CDR2 YFSETQ. Trimming removed 6 bases at V and 0 bases at J, with 15 bases between. This CDR3 contains 16 residues. The CDR3 DNA sequence: TGCGCCAGCACCCCTAGGGGCGGGACGAACACCGGGGAGCTGTTTTTT. It encodes CASTPRGGTNTGELFF.

This rearrangement joins TRBV2 to TRBJ1-6; the match to TRBD1 covers 9 bases. Trimming took 7 bases from V and 9 from J; bases not matched to a gene: 19. Germline V gives CDR1 SNHLY, CDR2 FYNNEI. This CDR3 has 18 residues. CDR3 region: CASTTRGWTGAGSSPLHF. Written as DNA, the CDR3 is TGTGCCAGCACTACCAGGGGGTGGACAGGGGCCGGGAGTTCACCCCTCCACTTT.

The gene calls are TRBV21-1 and TRBJ1-4; the DNA was not compared with TRBD1, the D call given in the table. TRBV21-1 is a listed pseudogene. The CDR3 covers 16 residues. The CDR3 sequence: CASSNHQGDLEEKLFF. In nucleotides, the CDR3 is TGTGCCAGCAGCAACCACCAGGGGGATTTGGAGGAAAAACTGTTTTTT.

The rearrangement uses TRBV18 and TRBJ1-3; a weak D match, TRBD1 (6 bases). Trimming cost V 3 bases and J 2 bases, with 17 bases left between them. The CDR3 sequence is 17 residues long. Germline V gene lookup returns CDR1 KGHSH and CDR2 LQKENI. This chain's CDR3 is CASSPLGGHQTGNTIYF. For the CDR3, the DNA is TGTGCCAGCTCACCCCTGGGGGGGCACCAGACTGGAAACACCATATATTTT.

The chain has TRBV11-2 and TRBJ2-7; 8 nucleotides agree with TRBD2. The CDR3 length is 15 residues. Per the germline V gene, CDR1 is SGHAT and CDR2 is FQNNGV. Losses at the gene ends were 4 bases for V and 7 bases for J; bases not matched to a gene: 12. The CDR3 sequence is CASSSKTSAAREQYF. The CDR3 region has the DNA TGTGCCAGCAGCTCGAAGACTAGCGCCGCACGAGAGCAGTACTTC. Full variable domain (remainder filled in from reference TRBV11-2 and TRBJ2-7): EAGVAQSPRYKIIEKRQSVAFWCNPISGHATLYWYQQILGQGPKLLIQFQNNGVVDDSQLPKDRFSAERLKGVDSTLKIQPAKLEDSAVYLCASSSKTSAAREQYFGPGTRLTVT.

The genes are TRBV19 and TRBJ2-3; 7 bases agree with TRBD2. CDR3 length: 15 residues. Trimming removed 1 base from V and 7 bases from J; junction bases left unmatched: 8. CDR1 LNHDA and CDR2 SQIVND come from the germline V gene (reference sequence). CDR3 amino acids: CASSIGGGSLNTQYF. CDR3 coding DNA: TGTGCCAGTAGTATAGGGGGGGGTAGCCTCAATACGCAGTATTTT.

This clone was seen only once. The chain recombines TRBV9 with TRBJ1-1; 8 bases are a match to TRBD1. After removal of 2 bases from V and 3 bases from J, the junction contained 3 bases not matched to a gene. CDR1 is SGDLS and CDR2 is YYNGEE in the germline V gene. The CDR3 consists of 14 residues. This CDR3 is CASSVTGVYTEAFF. The CDR3 DNA follows: TGTGCCAGCAGCGTGACAGGGGTGTACACTGAAGCTTTCTTT.

This sequence joins TRBV5-1 and TRBJ2-1; 9 bases are shared with TRBD1. Trimming took 0 bases from V and 3 from J; bases not matched to a gene: 4. The CDR3 extends over 16 amino acids. CDR1 and CDR2 (germline): SGHRS, YFSETQ. The CDR3 loop is CASSLEGQGRYNEQFF. The CDR3 nucleotides read TGCGCCAGCAGCTTGGAAGGACAGGGGCGCTACAATGAGCAGTTCTTC. The whole variable domain, remainder taken from reference TRBV5-1 and TRBJ2-1, is KAGVTQTPRYLIKTRGQQVTLSCSPISGHRSVSWYQQTPGQGLQFLFEYFSETQRNKGNFPGRFSGRQFSNSRSEMNVSTLELGDSALYLCASSLEGQGRYNEQFFGPGTRLTVL.

The chain combines TRBV5-5 with TRBJ2-1; no clear D gene. CDR3 length: 14 residues. Germline CDR1 is SGHKS and CDR2 is YYEKEE (reference sequence). The V end lost 6 bases, the J end lost 0 bases, and 10 bases lay between the germline ends. The CDR3 DNA reads as TGTGCCAGCACCCACTCGGGCTCCTACAATGAGCAGTTCTTC. The encoded protein is CASTHSGSYNEQFF.

The gene calls are TRBV19 and TRBJ1-1; D may be TRBD1 (5 bases). CDR3 length: 13 residues. CDR1 is LNHDA, CDR2 SQIVND, per germline (reference sequence). V was cut by 5 bases and J by 10 bases, with 17 bases left in between. Here the CDR3 reads CASSSSGGLRAFF. The CDR3 DNA is TGTGCCAGTAGTTCTTCTGGGGGGTTGCGAGCTTTCTTT.

The chain links TRBV5-5 to TRBJ1-3; the match to TRBD1 covers 8 bases. This CDR3 is 17 amino acids long. Germline assignment: CDR1 SGHKS and CDR2 YYEKEE (reference sequence). V gave up 0 bases and J gave up 7 bases; unmatched junction bases: 12. The CDR3 here is CASSLVGGTGPRNTIYF. The DNA of the CDR3 is TGTGCCAGCAGCTTGGTTGGTGGGACAGGTCCTAGGAACACCATATATTTT.